The 13 T cell receptor beta chains in this list originate from one sample, sequenced in a study of blood T cell repertoires in COVID-19. Profiled with immunoSEQ multiplex PCR; TCRdb holds only in-frame clones, not every one. The table shows over 200,000 clones, with roughly 87% occurring only once. The source material was peripheral blood. The origin of the receptors is a middle-aged man with active or convalescent COVID-19.

The chain carries TRBV7-3 and TRBJ2-3; D is uncertain. The CDR3 consists of 13 residues. Trimming left V 5 bases short and J 2 bases short, with 8 bases between. Germline CDR1 is SGHTA and CDR2 is FQGTGA. The CDR3 sequence is CASSPTSTDTQYF. CDR3 DNA: TGTGCCAGCAGCCCAACTTCCACAGATACGCAGTATTTT. The full variable domain, in which reference TRBV7-3 and TRBJ2-3 provide the parts outside the CDR3, is GAGVSQTPSNKVTEKGKYVELRCDPISGHTALYWYRQSLGQGPEFLIYFQGTGAADDSGLPNDRFFAVRPEGSVSTLKIQRTERGDSAVYLCASSPTSTDTQYFGPGTRLTVL.

This chain connects TRBV9 to TRBJ1-6; 7 bases are a match to TRBD1. The germline V gene encodes CDR1 SGDLS and CDR2 YYNGEE. CDR3 length: 16 amino acids. V lost 4 bases and J lost 3; bases outside the gene matches: 7. CDR3 nucleotides: TGTGCCAGCAGCCCACGGGACAGCTACTATAATTCACCCCTCCACTTT. Its translation: CASSPRDSYYNSPLHF.

The chain combines TRBV5-8 with TRBJ1-5; possible D gene TRBD1, 6 bases. Germline V gene data show CDR1 as SGHTS and CDR2 as YDEGEE. The ends were cut back, 2 bases at V and 0 bases at J, with 9 bases in the middle. The CDR3 contains 15 residues. The CDR3 coding sequence is TGTGCCAGCAGCTTCCGGGGGGCTAGCAATCAGCCCCAGCATTTT. Translated, it gives CASSFRGASNQPQHF.

In this sample, this clone turned up a few times. This chain connects TRBV7-2 to TRBJ1-2; D uncertain. This CDR3 region has 14 residues. V was trimmed by 1 base and J by 5 bases, leaving 11 bases between them. Looked up from germline, CDR1 is SGHTA and CDR2 is FQGNSA. The CDR3 DNA follows: TGTGCCAGCAGCTTAGTGGCAAGTCCTTATGGCTACACCTTC. Its protein is CASSLVASPYGYTF.

V and J are TRBV27 and TRBJ1-5, with D unresolved. CDR1 and CDR2 (germline): MNHEY, SMNVEV (reference sequence). CDR3 length: 14 amino acids. V shed 1 base and J shed 3 bases, with 7 bases lying between them. The CDR3 protein is CASSLYSFNQPQHF. DNA for the CDR3: TGTGCCAGCAGTTTATACTCTTTCAATCAGCCCCAGCATTTT.

The CDR3 loop is CASSFRGTDNSPLHF. CDR3 DNA: TGTGCCAGCAGTTTCAGGGGGACCGATAATTCACCCCTCCACTTT. The chain recombines TRBV27 with TRBJ1-6; TRBD1 aligns across 7 bases. Germline trimming cut 3 bases from V and 5 bases from J; bases unmatched to any gene: 4. Germline CDR1 is MNHEY and CDR2 is SMNVEV (reference sequence). This CDR3 region has 15 residues.

The chain couples TRBV9 to TRBJ2-4, with no clear D. With 0 bases removed from V and 6 bases from J, the gap between germline ends came to 10 bases. The length of the CDR3 is 14 residues. The germline gives CDR1 SGDLS, CDR2 YYNGEE. The CDR3 DNA sequence: TGTGCCAGCAGCGTAGACCATCACTCAAACATTCAGTACTTC. Its protein is CASSVDHHSNIQYF.

The chain has TRBV9 and TRBJ1-3; D may be TRBD1 (5 bases). Germline V gene data show CDR1 as SGDLS and CDR2 as YYNGEE. The CDR3 is 16 residues long. V shed 3 bases and J shed 0 bases, with 13 bases lying between them. The CDR3 DNA is TGTGCCAGCAGCGGGGGGGACTCCAGCTCTGGAAACACCATATATTTT. This codes for CASSGGDSSSGNTIYF.

The chain has TRBV29-1 and TRBJ2-1, with D perhaps matching TRBD2 (5 bases). Germline CDR1 SQVTM, CDR2 ANQGSEA. V was pared by 2 bases and J by 1 base, with 12 bases between. The CDR3 extends over 15 amino acids. The CDR3 DNA reads TGCAGCGTTGAATTTTCGGGGTTGTCCTACAATGAGCAGTTCTTC. It is translated as CSVEFSGLSYNEQFF.

The chain has TRBV30 and TRBJ1-3; maybe TRBD1 (6 bases). CDR3 size: 16 residues. Germline CDR1 and CDR2: GTSNPN and SVGIG (reference sequence). V was pared by 2 bases and J by 0 bases, with 14 bases between. CDR3 nucleotides: TGTGCCTGGAGTCGGAAACAGGGAAGCTCTGGAAACACCATATATTTT. Amino acids: CAWSRKQGSSGNTIYF.

The chain carries TRBV7-9 and TRBJ2-5, with 15 bases that match TRBD2. This CDR3 spans 17 amino acids. From germline, CDR1 is SEHNR and CDR2 FQNEAQ (reference sequence). The V segment lost 5 bases and the J segment 5 bases; nucleotides outside the gene matches: 9. The CDR3 DNA reads TGTGCCAGCAGCACCTGGACTAGCGGGGGGGCACAGGAGACCCAGTACTTC. Translated: CASSTWTSGGAQETQYF.

The rearrangement joins TRBV6-6 to TRBJ2-7; possibly TRBD2 for D (7 bases). CDR1 and CDR2 from the germline V gene are MNHNY and SVGAGI (reference sequence). The CDR3 sequence is 14 residues long. The V end was cut by 2 bases, the J end by 3 bases, with 11 bases between. The CDR3 nucleotides read TGTGCCAGCAGTTACGGGAGGGGGAACTACGAGCAGTACTTC. Translating it yields CASSYGRGNYEQYF.

J is TRBJ1-2 and V is TRBV30; D remains unclear. The ends were cut back, 2 bases at V and 7 bases at J, with 20 bases in the middle. The CDR3 sequence is 15 residues long. Germline values: CDR1 GTSNPN, CDR2 SVGIG (reference sequence). The CDR3 coding sequence is TGTGCCTGGAGTCTGGGCCTAAACGCTCCTCGTGGCTACACCTTC. Protein product: CAWSLGLNAPRGYTF.